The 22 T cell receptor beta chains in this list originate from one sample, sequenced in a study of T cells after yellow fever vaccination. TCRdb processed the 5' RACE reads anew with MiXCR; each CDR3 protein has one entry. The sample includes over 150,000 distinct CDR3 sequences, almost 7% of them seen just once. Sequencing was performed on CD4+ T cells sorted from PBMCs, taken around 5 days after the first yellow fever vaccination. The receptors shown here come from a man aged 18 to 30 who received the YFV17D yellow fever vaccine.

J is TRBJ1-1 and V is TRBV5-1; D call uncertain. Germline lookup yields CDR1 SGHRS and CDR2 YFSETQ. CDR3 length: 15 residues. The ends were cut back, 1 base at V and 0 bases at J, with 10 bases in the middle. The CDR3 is CASSLPPGMNTEAFF. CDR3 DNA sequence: TGCGCCAGCAGCTTGCCCCCAGGAATGAACACTGAAGCTTTCTTT.

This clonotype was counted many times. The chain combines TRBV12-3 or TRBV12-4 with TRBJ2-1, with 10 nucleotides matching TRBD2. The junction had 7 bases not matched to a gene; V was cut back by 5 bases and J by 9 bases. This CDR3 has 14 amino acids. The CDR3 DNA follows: TGTGCCAGCAGTCTACTAGCGGGGTTGGCTGAGCAGTTCTTC. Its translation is CASSLLAGLAEQFF.

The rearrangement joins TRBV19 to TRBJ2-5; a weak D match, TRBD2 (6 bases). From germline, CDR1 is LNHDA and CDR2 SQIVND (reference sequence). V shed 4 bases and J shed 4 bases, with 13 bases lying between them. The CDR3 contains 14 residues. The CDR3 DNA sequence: TGTGCCAGTAGTAGTCGGAGGGCTTCAGAGACCCAGTACTTC. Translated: CASSSRRASETQYF.

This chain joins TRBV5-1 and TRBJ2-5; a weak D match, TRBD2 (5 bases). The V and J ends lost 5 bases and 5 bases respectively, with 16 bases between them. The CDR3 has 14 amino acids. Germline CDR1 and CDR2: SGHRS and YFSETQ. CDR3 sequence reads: CASSTAGVRETQYF. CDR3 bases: TGCGCCAGCAGTACGGCGGGCGTTAGGGAGACCCAGTACTTC.

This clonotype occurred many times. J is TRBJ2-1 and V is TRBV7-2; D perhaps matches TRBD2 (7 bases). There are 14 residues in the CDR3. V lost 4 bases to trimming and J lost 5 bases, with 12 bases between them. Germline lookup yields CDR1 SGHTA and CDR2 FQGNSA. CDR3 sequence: CASSSWGGHNEQFF. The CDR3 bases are TGTGCCAGCAGCTCCTGGGGGGGCCACAATGAGCAGTTCTTC.

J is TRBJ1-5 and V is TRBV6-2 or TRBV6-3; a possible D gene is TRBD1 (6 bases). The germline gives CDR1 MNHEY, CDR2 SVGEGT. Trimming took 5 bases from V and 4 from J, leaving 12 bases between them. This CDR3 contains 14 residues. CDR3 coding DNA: TGTGCCAGCAGTCCAGGGGCGAGGAATCAGCCCCAGCATTTT. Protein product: CASSPGARNQPQHF.

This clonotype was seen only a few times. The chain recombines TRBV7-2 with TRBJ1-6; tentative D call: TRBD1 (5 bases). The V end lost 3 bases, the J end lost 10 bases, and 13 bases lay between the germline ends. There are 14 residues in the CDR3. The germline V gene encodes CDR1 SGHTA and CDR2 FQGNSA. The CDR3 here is CASSFGGSGSPLHF. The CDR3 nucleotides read TGTGCCAGCAGCTTCGGGGGGAGCGGGTCACCCCTCCACTTT.

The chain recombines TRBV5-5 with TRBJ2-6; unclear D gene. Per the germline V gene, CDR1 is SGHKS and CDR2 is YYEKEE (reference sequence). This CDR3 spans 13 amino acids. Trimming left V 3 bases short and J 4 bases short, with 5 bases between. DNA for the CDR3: TGTGCCAGCAGCTCGGTAGGGGCCAACGTCCTGACTTTC. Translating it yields CASSSVGANVLTF.

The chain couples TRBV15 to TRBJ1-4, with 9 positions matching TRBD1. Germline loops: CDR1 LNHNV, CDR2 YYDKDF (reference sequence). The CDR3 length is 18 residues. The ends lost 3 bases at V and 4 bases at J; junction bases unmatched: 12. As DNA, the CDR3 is TGTGCCACCAGCAGGGAACAGGGGGCAGTAAGCGTTAATGAAAAACTGTTTTTT. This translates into CATSREQGAVSVNEKLFF.

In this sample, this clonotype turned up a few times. This chain's CDR3 is CASSQGRQLQGSPLHF. The DNA of the CDR3 is TGCGCCAGCAGCCAAGGACGGCAGCTTCAAGGTTCACCCCTCCACTTT. The chain links TRBV4-3 to TRBJ1-6; the D is unclear. Trimming removed 1 base from V and 9 bases from J, with 16 bases in between. Germline V gene data show CDR1 as LGHNA and CDR2 as YSLEER. This CDR3 contains 16 residues.

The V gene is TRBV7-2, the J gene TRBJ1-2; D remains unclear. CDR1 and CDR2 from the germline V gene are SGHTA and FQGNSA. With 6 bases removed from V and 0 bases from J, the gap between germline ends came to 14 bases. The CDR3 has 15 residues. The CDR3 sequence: CASRTPTTANYGYTF. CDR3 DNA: TGTGCCAGCAGGACCCCGACAACAGCTAACTATGGCTACACCTTC.

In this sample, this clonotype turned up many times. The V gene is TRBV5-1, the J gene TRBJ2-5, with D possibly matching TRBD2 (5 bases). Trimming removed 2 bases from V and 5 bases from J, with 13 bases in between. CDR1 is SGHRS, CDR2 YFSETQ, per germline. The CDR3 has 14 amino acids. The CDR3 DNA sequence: TGCGCCAGCAGCTTTGGAGGCGTTAAGGAGACCCAGTACTTC. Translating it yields CASSFGGVKETQYF.

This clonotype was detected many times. The CDR3 reads CASSHRRGGSYEQYF. The DNA for the CDR3 is TGCGCCAGCAGCCACCGTAGGGGGGGGTCCTACGAGCAGTACTTC. This sequence joins TRBV4-3 and TRBJ2-7; D may be TRBD2 (7 bases). The CDR3 covers 15 residues. Deletions cut 3 bases from V and 1 base from J, with 13 bases between. Germline CDR1 LGHNA, CDR2 YSLEER.

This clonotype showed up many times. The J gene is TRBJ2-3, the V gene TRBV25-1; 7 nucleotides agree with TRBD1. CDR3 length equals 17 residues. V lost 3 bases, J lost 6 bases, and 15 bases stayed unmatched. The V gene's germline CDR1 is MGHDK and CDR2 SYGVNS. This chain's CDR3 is CASSDPTRQGPGDTQYF. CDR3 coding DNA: TGTGCCAGCAGTGATCCAACTCGACAGGGACCTGGGGATACGCAGTATTTT.

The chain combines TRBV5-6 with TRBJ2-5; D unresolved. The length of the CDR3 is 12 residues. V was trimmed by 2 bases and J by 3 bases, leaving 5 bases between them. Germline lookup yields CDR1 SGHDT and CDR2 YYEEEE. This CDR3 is CASSFNEETQYF. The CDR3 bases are TGTGCCAGCAGCTTCAACGAAGAGACCCAGTACTTC.

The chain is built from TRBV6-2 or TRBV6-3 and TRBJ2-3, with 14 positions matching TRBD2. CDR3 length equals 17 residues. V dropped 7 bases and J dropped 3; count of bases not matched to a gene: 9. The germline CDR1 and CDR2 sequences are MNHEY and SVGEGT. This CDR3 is CASTRRLAGGRTDTQYF. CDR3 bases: TGTGCCAGCACGCGACGACTAGCGGGGGGGCGGACAGATACGCAGTATTTT.

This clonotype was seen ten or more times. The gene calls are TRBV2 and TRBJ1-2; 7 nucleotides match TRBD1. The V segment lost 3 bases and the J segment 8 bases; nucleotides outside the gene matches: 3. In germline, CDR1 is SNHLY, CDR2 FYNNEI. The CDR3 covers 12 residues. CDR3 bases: TGTGCCAGCAGTGAGAACAGGGGAGGCTACACCTTC. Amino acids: CASSENRGGYTF.

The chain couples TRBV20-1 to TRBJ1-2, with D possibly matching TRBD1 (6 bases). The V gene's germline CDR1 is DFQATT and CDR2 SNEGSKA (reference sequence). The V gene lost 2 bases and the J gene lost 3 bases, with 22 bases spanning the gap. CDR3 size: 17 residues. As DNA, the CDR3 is TGCAGTGCTAGACTAAGGGGGGGAACGAAGCGGGACTATGGCTACACCTTC. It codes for CSARLRGGTKRDYGYTF.

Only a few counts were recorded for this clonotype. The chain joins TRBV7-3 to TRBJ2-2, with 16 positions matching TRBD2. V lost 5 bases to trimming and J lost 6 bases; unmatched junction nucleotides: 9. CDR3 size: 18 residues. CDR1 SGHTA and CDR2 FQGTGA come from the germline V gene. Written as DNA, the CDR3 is TGTGCCAGCAGCGTAGCCGGGACTAGCGGGGGGGCCCCCGGGGAGCTGTTTTTT. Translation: CASSVAGTSGGAPGELFF.

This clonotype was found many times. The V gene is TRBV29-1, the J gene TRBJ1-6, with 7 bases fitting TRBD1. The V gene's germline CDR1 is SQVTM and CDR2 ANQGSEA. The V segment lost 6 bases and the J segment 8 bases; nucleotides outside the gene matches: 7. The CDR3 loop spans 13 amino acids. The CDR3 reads CSVKTGRDSPLHF. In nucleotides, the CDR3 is TGCAGCGTCAAGACAGGGAGAGATTCACCCCTCCACTTT.

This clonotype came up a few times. CDR3: CASSPQSRLSNEQFF. Here the CDR3 DNA reads TGTGCCAGCAGCCCCCAATCCAGGCTGTCTAATGAGCAGTTCTTC. The chain uses TRBV11-2 and TRBJ2-1; no reliable D call. The germline CDR1 and CDR2 sequences are SGHAT and FQNNGV. CDR3 length equals 15 residues. V was shortened by 5 bases and J by 7 bases, with 18 bases between the two germline ends.

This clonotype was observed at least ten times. CDR3 nucleotides: TGTGCCACTCGCCCCGGGGCTCTCACTGAAGCTTTCTTT. Protein sequence: CATRPGALTEAFF. The J gene is TRBJ1-1, the V gene TRBV6-1; maybe TRBD1 (5 bases). V lost 10 bases, J lost 4 bases, and 16 bases lay in between. The CDR3 runs to 13 residues. CDR1 and CDR2 (germline): MNHNS, SASEGT.